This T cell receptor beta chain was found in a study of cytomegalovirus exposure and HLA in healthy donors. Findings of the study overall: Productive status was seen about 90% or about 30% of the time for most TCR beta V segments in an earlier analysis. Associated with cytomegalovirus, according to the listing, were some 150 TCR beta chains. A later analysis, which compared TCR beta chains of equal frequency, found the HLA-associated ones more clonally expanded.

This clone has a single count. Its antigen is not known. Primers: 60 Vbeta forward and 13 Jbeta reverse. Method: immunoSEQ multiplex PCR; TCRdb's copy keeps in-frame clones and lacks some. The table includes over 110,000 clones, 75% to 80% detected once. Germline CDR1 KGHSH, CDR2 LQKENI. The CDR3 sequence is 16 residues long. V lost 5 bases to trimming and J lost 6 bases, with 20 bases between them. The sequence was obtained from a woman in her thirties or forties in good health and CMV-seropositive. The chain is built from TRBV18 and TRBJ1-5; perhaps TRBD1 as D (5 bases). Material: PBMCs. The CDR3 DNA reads TGTGCCAGCTCATCGACAGCCTCCCGAGTAAGTCAGCCCCAGCATTTT. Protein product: CASSSTASRVSQPQHF.